The rows below give T cell receptor beta chains drawn from one sample of a study of blood T cell repertoires in COVID-19. The repertoire was sequenced with immunoSEQ multiplex PCR; TCRdb's copy has only in-frame clones and lacks some. Of around 500,000 clones listed, about 88% were seen once; the top ten hold 8.3%. The sample was PBMCs or T cells enriched from blood (not recorded which). These receptors were obtained from an older woman who had recovered from COVID-19. The CDR3 runs from the conserved cysteine through the conserved F or W. The order of the fields is D gene, clone size, J gene, V gene, CDR3 DNA, CDR3 protein. The D gene is left open where the match is weak. The listing skips clone size in some rows; elsewhere it reads once, few, many or a size class.

D gene: TRBD1
clone size: -
J gene: TRBJ2-2
V gene: TRBV6-5
CDR3 DNA: TGTGCCAGCAGTTACAAAGGGGGCGGCACCGGGGAGCTGTTTTTT
CDR3 protein: CASSYKGGGTGELFF

D gene: -
clone size: -
J gene: TRBJ1-2
V gene: TRBV7-2
CDR3 DNA: TGTGCCAGCAGCTTGTCCTTCGGGGTCTATGGCTACACCTTC
CDR3 protein: CASSLSFGVYGYTF

D gene: -
clone size: few
J gene: TRBJ1-4
V gene: TRBV4-1
CDR3 DNA: TGCGCCAGCAGCGAATCTACAGGCTCAACTAATGAAAAACTGTTTTTT
CDR3 protein: CASSESTGSTNEKLFF

D gene: TRBD2
clone size: -
J gene: TRBJ2-7
V gene: TRBV4-2
CDR3 DNA: TGTGCCAGCAGCCGCGAGCGGGGGAACTACGAGCAGTACTTC
CDR3 protein: CASSRERGNYEQYF

D gene: TRBD1
clone size: few
J gene: TRBJ1-6
V gene: TRBV18
CDR3 DNA: TGTGCCAGCTCACCCGGTTCACAGGGGGCTCGATCACCCCTCCACTTT
CDR3 protein: CASSPGSQGARSPLHF

D gene: TRBD1
clone size: -
J gene: TRBJ1-1
V gene: TRBV7-9
CDR3 DNA: TGTGCCAGCATCAGGACAGGGGACACTGAAGCTTTCTTT
CDR3 protein: CASIRTGDTEAFF

D gene: -
clone size: -
J gene: TRBJ1-1
V gene: TRBV2
CDR3 DNA: TGTGCCAGCAGAAAACAGGGACGGGGCACTGAAGCTTTCTTT
CDR3 protein: CASRKQGRGTEAFF

D gene: TRBD2
clone size: -
J gene: TRBJ2-4
V gene: TRBV6-1
CDR3 DNA: TGTGCCAGCAGTGAAGCGGGGGGGATCAGAAACATTCAGTACTTC
CDR3 protein: CASSEAGGIRNIQYF

D gene: TRBD1
clone size: -
J gene: TRBJ2-2
V gene: TRBV18
CDR3 DNA: TGTGCCAGCTCAAGCTTACCGGGACAGGGAACCGGGGAGCTGTTTTTT
CDR3 protein: CASSSLPGQGTGELFF

D gene: -
clone size: few
J gene: TRBJ1-3
V gene: TRBV5-1
CDR3 DNA: TGCGCCAGCAGCTTAACGGGTTTAGACACCATATATTTT
CDR3 protein: CASSLTGLDTIYF

D gene: TRBD1
clone size: -
J gene: TRBJ2-1
V gene: TRBV4-1
CDR3 DNA: TGCGCCAGCAGCCAAACCGGGACAGGGAGCTCCTACAATGAGCAGTTCTTC
CDR3 protein: CASSQTGTGSSYNEQFF

D gene: TRBD1
clone size: -
J gene: TRBJ2-7
V gene: TRBV5-5
CDR3 DNA: TGTGCCAGCAGCTTGTTGGGACAGGGACGGTCCGAGCAGTACTTC
CDR3 protein: CASSLLGQGRSEQYF

D gene: TRBD1
clone size: -
J gene: TRBJ1-1
V gene: TRBV11-3
CDR3 DNA: TGTGCCAGCTCGGAGGGACAGGGGGCTGTGGGCACTGAAGCTTTCTTT
CDR3 protein: CASSEGQGAVGTEAFF

D gene: TRBD2
clone size: -
J gene: TRBJ2-1
V gene: TRBV24-1
CDR3 DNA: TGTGCCACCAGTGATCTTGTGGCTAGCGGGGGGGGAGAGCAGTTCTTC
CDR3 protein: CATSDLVASGGGEQFF

D gene: -
clone size: -
J gene: TRBJ1-5
V gene: TRBV7-9
CDR3 DNA: TGTGCCAGCAGCTTAGCCTTTGGAGTCCAGGGGAATCAGCCCCAGCATTTT
CDR3 protein: CASSLAFGVQGNQPQHF

D gene: -
clone size: once
J gene: TRBJ1-2
V gene: TRBV18
CDR3 DNA: TGTGCCAGCTCACCACGGACAGTTGACTATGGCTACACCTTC
CDR3 protein: CASSPRTVDYGYTF

D gene: -
clone size: -
J gene: TRBJ1-4
V gene: TRBV5-1
CDR3 DNA: TGCGCCAGCAGCCGGGGTACAACTAATGAAAAACTGTTTTTT
CDR3 protein: CASSRGTTNEKLFF

D gene: -
clone size: -
J gene: TRBJ1-4
V gene: TRBV11-2
CDR3 DNA: TGTGCCAGCAGCTCAACCCAACGGGATGAAAAACTGTTTTTT
CDR3 protein: CASSSTQRDEKLFF

D gene: -
clone size: once
J gene: TRBJ2-7
V gene: TRBV7-2
CDR3 DNA: TGTGCCAGCAGCTTAACCGCGGGGGCTTACGAGCAGTACTTC
CDR3 protein: CASSLTAGAYEQYF

D gene: TRBD2
clone size: -
J gene: TRBJ2-1
V gene: TRBV11-2
CDR3 DNA: TGTGCCAGCAGCTTAGGAAGCGGGGGGATAAATGAGCAGTTCTTC
CDR3 protein: CASSLGSGGINEQFF

D gene: TRBD1
clone size: -
J gene: TRBJ1-4
V gene: TRBV29-1
CDR3 DNA: TGCAGCGTTAGGGGGCTTGAAAAACTGTTTTTT
CDR3 protein: CSVRGLEKLFF

D gene: -
clone size: -
J gene: TRBJ2-2
V gene: TRBV6-5
CDR3 DNA: TGTGCCAGCAGCCCACGGCCGCGGGGCACCGGGGAGCTGTTTTTT
CDR3 protein: CASSPRPRGTGELFF

D gene: TRBD2
clone size: -
J gene: TRBJ2-3
V gene: TRBV4-1
CDR3 DNA: TGCGCCAGCCGGAGAGGGGCTAGCGGGGGAACAGATACGCAGTATTTT
CDR3 protein: CASRRGASGGTDTQYF

D gene: TRBD1
clone size: -
J gene: TRBJ1-3
V gene: TRBV7-2
CDR3 DNA: TGTGCCAGCAGCCGCCCGACAGGGTCTGGAAACACCATATATTTT
CDR3 protein: CASSRPTGSGNTIYF

D gene: -
clone size: -
J gene: TRBJ1-3
V gene: TRBV5-6
CDR3 DNA: TGTGCCAGCAGCTTGGACGGGACATCTGGAAACACCATATATTTT
CDR3 protein: CASSLDGTSGNTIYF

D gene: -
clone size: few
J gene: TRBJ2-1
V gene: TRBV15
CDR3 DNA: TGTGCCACCAGCAGAGGTGGCACGTACAATGAGCAGTTCTTC
CDR3 protein: CATSRGGTYNEQFF

D gene: -
clone size: -
J gene: TRBJ1-2
V gene: TRBV9
CDR3 DNA: TGTGCCAGCAGCGGCGGGACCCCTAATATCGGCTACACCTTC
CDR3 protein: CASSGGTPNIGYTF

D gene: TRBD1
clone size: -
J gene: TRBJ2-7
V gene: TRBV11-3
CDR3 DNA: TGTGCCAGCGGCCCCGGACAGGGCGAGGACTACGAGCAGTACTTC
CDR3 protein: CASGPGQGEDYEQYF

D gene: -
clone size: -
J gene: TRBJ2-6
V gene: TRBV27
CDR3 DNA: TGTGCCAGCAGTTTGAGGCCGGGACTCGCCTCTGGGGCCAACGTCCTGACTTTC
CDR3 protein: CASSLRPGLASGANVLTF

D gene: -
clone size: -
J gene: TRBJ1-2
V gene: TRBV29-1
CDR3 DNA: TGCAGCTTCAACAGGGAGCAGGGGAAAGGCTACACCTTC
CDR3 protein: CSFNREQGKGYTF

D gene: TRBD2
clone size: -
J gene: TRBJ2-7
V gene: TRBV11-3
CDR3 DNA: TGTGCCAGCAGCTTAGATGGGGGAGGGAATTACGAGCAGTACTTC
CDR3 protein: CASSLDGGGNYEQYF

D gene: TRBD1
clone size: -
J gene: TRBJ2-1
V gene: TRBV29-1
CDR3 DNA: TGCGGACAGGTGGGGGTGCAGTTCTTC
CDR3 protein: CGQVGVQFF

D gene: TRBD1
clone size: -
J gene: TRBJ2-1
V gene: TRBV6-5
CDR3 DNA: TGTGCCAGCAGAGACAGGGGATACAATGAGCAGTTCTTC
CDR3 protein: CASRDRGYNEQFF

D gene: -
clone size: -
J gene: TRBJ2-3
V gene: TRBV6-1
CDR3 DNA: TGTGCCAGCAGTGAAAATGGCTTGGCGCAGTATTTT
CDR3 protein: CASSENGLAQYF

D gene: TRBD1
clone size: -
J gene: TRBJ2-7
V gene: TRBV2
CDR3 DNA: TGTGCCAGCAGATTTGACAGGGTAATTTACGAGCAGTACTTC
CDR3 protein: CASRFDRVIYEQYF

D gene: TRBD1
clone size: -
J gene: TRBJ1-5
V gene: TRBV19
CDR3 DNA: TGTGCCAGTAGTATCGGACAGGGAGGTCTTCAGCCCCAGCATTTT
CDR3 protein: CASSIGQGGLQPQHF

D gene: -
clone size: -
J gene: TRBJ1-6
V gene: TRBV9
CDR3 DNA: TGTGCCAGCAGCCGAGGCGGACACTTCAGATCCTATAATTCACCCCTCCACTTT
CDR3 protein: CASSRGGHFRSYNSPLHF

D gene: -
clone size: -
J gene: TRBJ1-2
V gene: TRBV7-8
CDR3 DNA: TGTGCCAGCAGCTTATTTGTCAGTAACTATGGCTACACCTTC
CDR3 protein: CASSLFVSNYGYTF

D gene: TRBD1
clone size: -
J gene: TRBJ2-3
V gene: TRBV19
CDR3 DNA: TGTGCCAGTACCACCTTCGGGGCAGGGGGAGATACGCAGTATTTT
CDR3 protein: CASTTFGAGGDTQYF

D gene: -
clone size: -
J gene: TRBJ1-1
V gene: TRBV18
CDR3 DNA: TGTGCCAGCTCACCCGTGGGGGGGAGAGCTTTCTTT
CDR3 protein: CASSPVGGRAFF

D gene: -
clone size: -
J gene: TRBJ2-2
V gene: TRBV3-1/TRBV3-2
CDR3 DNA: TGTGCCAGCAGCCGTAGGGAGTTAGGCCTCACCGGGGAGCTGTTTTTT
CDR3 protein: CASSRRELGLTGELFF

D gene: -
clone size: -
J gene: TRBJ1-5
V gene: TRBV2
CDR3 DNA: TGTGCCAGCAGTTTCGCAGGGACTTCCCTGGGACAGCCCCAGCATTTT
CDR3 protein: CASSFAGTSLGQPQHF

D gene: TRBD2
clone size: -
J gene: TRBJ2-1
V gene: TRBV3-1/TRBV3-2
CDR3 DNA: TGTGCCAGCAGCCCCCTGGGACTAGCGGGGGCTCCGCCGGTGGACAATGAGCAGTTCTTC
CDR3 protein: CASSPLGLAGAPPVDNEQFF

D gene: -
clone size: once
J gene: TRBJ1-5
V gene: TRBV7-8
CDR3 DNA: TGTGCCAGCAGCTTACGGGGTTCCGATCAGCCCCAGCATTTT
CDR3 protein: CASSLRGSDQPQHF

D gene: TRBD2
clone size: -
J gene: TRBJ2-2
V gene: TRBV12-5
CDR3 DNA: TGTGCTAGTGGTTTGCGGACTAGCACCGGGGAGCTGTTTTTT
CDR3 protein: CASGLRTSTGELFF

D gene: -
clone size: once
J gene: TRBJ1-1
V gene: TRBV19
CDR3 DNA: TGTGCCAGTAAGGGGTCAGGGCGGACTGAAGCTTTCTTT
CDR3 protein: CASKGSGRTEAFF

D gene: TRBD1
clone size: -
J gene: TRBJ2-1
V gene: TRBV11-2
CDR3 DNA: TGTGCCAGCAGCTTAGGACGAGGGGGCGGAAACAATGAGCAGTTCTTC
CDR3 protein: CASSLGRGGGNNEQFF

D gene: -
clone size: -
J gene: TRBJ1-3
V gene: TRBV18
CDR3 DNA: TGTGCCAGCTCACCCCTTCCCCCGGCAGGCTCTGGAAACACCATATATTTT
CDR3 protein: CASSPLPPAGSGNTIYF